These 10 T cell receptor beta chains share one sample of origin, sequenced in a study of T cell clonality in common variable immunodeficiency (dated by TCRdb to about 2015). Libraries were built with the immunoSEQ multiplex PCR assay. The table was pulled from immuneACCESS by TCRdb, which kept in-frame rearrangements only. Such tables lose some clones; where checked, under half of the loss comes from unresolved V genes, and the rest has no known cause. The sample counts 30,000 or so clones, each observed more than once. The ten largest clones take up more than 3% of the sample. The specimen sequenced was peripheral blood mononuclear cells. These receptors were collected from a person between 18 and 69 years old in good health.

This clone appeared many times. The DNA ends 3 residues before the CDR3 does, and the rest of the CDR3 is filled in from the germline J gene. This sequence joins TRBV11-2 and TRBJ1-3; 9 bases are a match to TRBD1. The germline V gene encodes CDR1 SGHAT and CDR2 FQNNGV. The CDR3 totals 15 residues. Losses at the gene ends were 5 bases for V and 4 bases for J; bases not matched to a gene: 6. The CDR3 sequence: CASSGTGKAGNTIYF. The part of the CDR3 DNA that was read is TGTGCCAGCAGCGGGACAGGGAAGGCCGGAAACACC.

Concerning this clone itself: The read finishes 3 residues shy of the CDR3 end, and the germline J gene is used to complete it. J is TRBJ1-2 and V is TRBV7-2; D call uncertain. This CDR3 has 12 residues. From germline, CDR1 is SGHTA and CDR2 FQGNSA. The sequenced CDR3 bases are TGTGCCAGCAGCTTCCTAACAGATACC. Translated: CASSFLTDT. The full CDR3 protein is CASSFLTDTYTF.

This clone was observed many times. The sequence runs out 3 residues before the end of the CDR3; the remainder is reconstructed from the germline J gene. This rearrangement joins TRBV5-1 to TRBJ1-6; D is perhaps TRBD1 (5 bases). The CDR3 contains 14 residues. Germline V lookup: CDR1 SGHRS, CDR2 YFSETQ. V was shortened by 2 bases and J by 7 bases, with 10 bases between the two germline ends. The DNA read from the CDR3 is TGCGCCAGCAGCTTCCAGGGCTCGAATTCACCC. It codes for CASSFQGSNSP. The full CDR3 protein reads CASSFQGSNSPLHF.

This clone was counted ten times or more. The read terminates 3 residues ahead of where the CDR3 ends, so the germline J gene completes it. This chain joins TRBV7-9 and TRBJ2-1; TRBD1 agrees at 8 bases. Looked up from germline, CDR1 is SEHNR and CDR2 is FQNEAQ (reference sequence). Trimming took 5 bases from V and 4 from J; bases not matched to a gene: 7. The CDR3 contains 15 residues. CDR3 amino acids: CASSPPGGLYNEQFF. The DNA read from the CDR3 is TGTGCCAGCAGCCCGCCAGGGGGCCTATACAATGAG.

This clone was recorded many times. The read is 3 residues too short to cover the CDR3 end, so that end is filled in from the germline J gene. The genes are TRBV18 and TRBJ2-7, with 9 bases identical to TRBD1. Germline values: CDR1 KGHSH, CDR2 LQKENI. The junction had 9 bases not matched to a gene; V was cut back by 8 bases and J by 1 base. The CDR3 has 15 residues. CDR3: CASRRRQGVSYEQYF. The sequenced CDR3 bases are TGTGCCAGCCGAAGGAGACAGGGGGTTTCCTACGAG.

This clone was picked up many times. Read data end 3 residues before the CDR3 end; the end is taken from the germline J gene. This chain uses TRBV2 with TRBJ1-4; D remains ambiguous. CDR1 is SNHLY and CDR2 is FYNNEI in the germline V gene. Between the trimmed V and J ends, which lost 4 bases and 0 bases, there was a span of 15 bases. The CDR3 extends over 17 amino acids. The part of the CDR3 DNA that was read is TGTGCCAGCAGTGTCGAGGTTTTGGCCACAACTAATGAAAAA. This encodes CASSVEVLATTNEK. The full CDR3 sequence reads CASSVEVLATTNEKLFF.

This clone has a count of ten or more. The sequence runs out 3 residues before the end of the CDR3; the remainder is reconstructed from the germline J gene. The chain is built from TRBV3-1 (or the pseudogene TRBV3-2) and TRBJ1-2; unclear D gene. This CDR3 contains 13 residues. In germline, CDR1 is LGHDT, CDR2 YNNKEL (reference sequence). CDR3 sequence: CASSQDGERGYTF. The CDR3 DNA, read in part, is TGTGCCAGCAGCCAAGACGGGGAGCGAGGC.

The table lists this clone with many counts. The CDR3 end is not reached by the read, which stops 3 residues before it; the germline J gene fills it in. The chain links TRBV6-1 to TRBJ2-7; D gene ambiguous. The CDR3 is 14 residues long. V was shortened by 2 bases and J by 4 bases, with 12 bases between the two germline ends. Germline V gene data show CDR1 as MNHNS and CDR2 as SASEGT. CDR3 DNA (partial): TGTGCCAGCAGTGAACTCCCCTTTCTGTACGAG. This encodes CASSELPFLYE. The CDR3 as a whole reads CASSELPFLYEQYF.

This clone showed up many times. The read terminates 3 residues before the CDR3 end, so the remaining end is supplied by the germline J gene. The chain recombines TRBV29-1 with TRBJ2-3; no clear D. CDR1 and CDR2 from the germline V gene are SQVTM and ANQGSEA. This CDR3 comprises 15 residues. The germline V and J ends were trimmed by 7 bases and 4 bases, with 21 bases remaining between them. Incomplete CDR3 DNA: TGCAGCGCTACGGCGACCACTACCGAGGCAGATACG. Its translation is CSATATTTEADT. The complete CDR3 protein is CSATATTTEADTQYF.

This clone is medium-sized by share. The read ends 3 residues shy of where the CDR3 ends; the end is completed using the germline J gene. The chain employs TRBV6-4 and TRBJ2-3; TRBD1 matches 9 bases. The V and J ends lost 4 bases and 1 base, in that order; junction bases with no gene match: 0. The CDR3 is made up of 14 amino acids. Germline lookup yields CDR1 MRHNA and CDR2 SNTAGT. The part of the CDR3 DNA that was read is TGTGCCAGCAGTGGGACAGGGGGCACAGATACG. The encoded protein is CASSGTGGTDT. The whole CDR3 protein reads CASSGTGGTDTQYF.